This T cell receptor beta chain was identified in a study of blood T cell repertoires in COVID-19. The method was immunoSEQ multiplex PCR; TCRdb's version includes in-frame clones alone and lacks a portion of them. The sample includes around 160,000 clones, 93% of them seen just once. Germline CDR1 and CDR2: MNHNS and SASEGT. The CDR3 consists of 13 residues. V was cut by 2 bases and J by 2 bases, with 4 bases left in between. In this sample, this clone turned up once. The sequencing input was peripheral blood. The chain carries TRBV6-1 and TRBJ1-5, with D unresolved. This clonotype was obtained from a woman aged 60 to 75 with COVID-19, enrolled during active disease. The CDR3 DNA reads TGTGCCAGCAGTGAATATGGCAATCAGCCCCAGCATTTT. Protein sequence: CASSEYGNQPQHF.